These T cell receptor beta chains were read from a single sample in a study of OX40 agonist ivuxolimab in advanced cancers. Data came from immunoSEQ multiplex PCR; TCRdb stores just in-frame clones and leaves some out. This table has roughly 60,000 clones, 85% to 90% appearing once. The sequencing here drew on CD4+ or CD8+ T cells sorted from blood, taken in a trial of the OX40 agonist ivuxolimab. Receptor source: an adult with an advanced solid tumor such as melanoma, head and neck, liver or kidney cancer. CDR3s leave out the opening cysteine and the closing phenylalanine or tryptophan.

J,V,CDR3
TRBJ2-5,TRBV5-1,ASSRDYSGVAETQY
TRBJ1-3,TRBV19,ASSLDSSGNTIY
TRBJ1-2,TRBV5-1,ASSLGSQGHGYT
TRBJ1-1,TRBV13,ASSTLTGGAIRPSDTEAF
TRBJ1-1,TRBV19,ASSSTLNTEAF
TRBJ2-5,TRBV9,ASSVEGQQETQY
TRBJ2-7,TRBV5-1,ASSPLSQGSDEQY
TRBJ1-5,TRBV5-8,ASSLGQGVGQPQH
TRBJ2-7,TRBV4-3,ASSQYTAGRDRAYEQY
TRBJ1-5,TRBV19,ASSFTGEHQPQH
TRBJ1-3,TRBV15,ATSGARTAENTIY
TRBJ1-1,TRBV29-1,SVRFFGNTEAF
TRBJ1-5,TRBV4-2,ASSQEKQPQH
TRBJ1-4,TRBV6-9,ASSLQGREKLF
TRBJ1-2,TRBV28,ASSSTLRGSLDGYT
TRBJ1-5,TRBV6-1,ASSEAQGSQPQH
TRBJ2-2,TRBV2,ASSDGYGELF
TRBJ1-6,TRBV5-4,ASSPLGGVASPLH
TRBJ2-3,TRBV20-1,SSVKGDTQY
TRBJ2-3,TRBV18,ASSPNRGRDTQY
TRBJ2-1,TRBV30,AWSQRDPNEQF
TRBJ2-1,TRBV19,ASSTTSAAYNEQF
TRBJ2-2,TRBV7-2,ASSWGQLNTGELF
TRBJ2-1,TRBV19,ASSVSGGYNEQF
TRBJ1-1,TRBV19,ASIRAQGEAF
TRBJ1-1,TRBV5-4,ASSAGQRLSSEAF
TRBJ1-3,TRBV7-8,ASTMGPGNTIY
TRBJ1-5,TRBV5-4,ASSVYFGGNQPQH
TRBJ1-2,TRBV28,ASRTGAYGYT
TRBJ1-2,TRBV28,ASSSGTALVRYT
TRBJ2-3,TRBV6-1,AMPGGADTDTQY
TRBJ1-1,TRBV5-5,ASSGTGSGEAF
TRBJ1-5,TRBV14,ASSQESPRHGEPQH
TRBJ2-1,TRBV6-5,ASSSPRGLYNEQF
TRBJ1-1,TRBV5-4,ASSREVGEAF
TRBJ2-7,TRBV5-1,ASSLEPQGTYEQY
TRBJ2-7,TRBV7-2,ASSLASGQGGYEQY
TRBJ1-1,TRBV19,ASAGQPGAEAF
TRBJ2-5,TRBV7-9,ASSLGGQEAQY
TRBJ1-2,TRBV19,ASLQPRFYGYT
TRBJ1-4,TRBV5-1,ASSRGEKLF
TRBJ1-5,TRBV5-8,ASSLRRNNQPQH
TRBJ1-2,TRBV28,ASSPGGPYGYT
TRBJ1-2,TRBV7-2,ASSHREANYGYT
TRBJ1-1,TRBV2,ATTGRDSQAF
TRBJ2-1,TRBV5-1,ASSKTHRGDEQF
TRBJ2-1,TRBV19,ASSRIGSSYNEQF
TRBJ1-4,TRBV5-1,ASSLEGSEKLF
TRBJ1-2,TRBV15,ATSRVGQGTGGYT
TRBJ2-7,TRBV11-3,ASSLMGEAEQY
TRBJ1-2,TRBV19,ASRRKGQGYGYT
TRBJ1-5,TRBV6-6,ASRGLKNQPQH